A single T cell receptor (beta chain) is shown here with its context. Its antigen is currently unknown. Amplification by 5'RACE using constant-segment primers produced TCR alpha and TCR beta cDNA libraries that carried sample barcodes and UMIs. TCRdb independently ran MiXCR on the 5' RACE reads; one entry per CDR3 protein. Among 350,000 to 450,000 distinct CDR3 sequences listed, approximately 15% were seen once. The data were obtained in a study of T-cell memory formation after mild COVID-19. The study, taken as a whole, reports: Cross-reactive memory appears to have joined, as suggested by some responding clones showing up in pre-infection memory. Clones from the second wave (peaking day 37) had unconfirmed SARS-CoV-2 specificity.

The germline V gene encodes CDR1 MNHEY and CDR2 SVGAGI. V lost 6 bases and J 0 bases, leaving 20 bases between the germline ends. This CDR3 region has 18 residues. Material for sequencing was PBMCs or a T cell subset sorted from them (not recorded which). The sequence derives from a man in his late teens or twenties who had mild COVID-19 (a few samples of this study predate the infection). Cell type and time point are not known. The V and J genes are TRBV6-5 and TRBJ2-2; possible D gene TRBD1, 6 bases. The CDR3 sequence is CASRATGNDYANTGELFF. In nucleotides, the CDR3 is TGTGCCAGCAGAGCAACAGGGAACGACTACGCGAACACCGGGGAGCTGTTTTTT.